This T cell receptor (beta chain) is drawn from a study of Tregs in tolerant kidney transplant recipients (dated by TCRdb to between 2019 and 2020). General notes on the study: The transplants used related donors with nonmyeloablative bone marrow transplantation, and mixed chimerism in the human trials was transient. The study applied TCRbeta sequencing to find donor-specific regulatory T cells before combined kidney and bone marrow transplantation and then followed those same cells after transplant. Once the B cell culture was finished, the cells were sorted into two populations: CD4+CD8-CD25+CD127- and CD4+CD8-4-1BB+CD40L-. During sorting of primary belatacept mixed lymphocyte reaction cultures, recipient cells were distinguished from donor cells with antibodies. For under 20 days, sorted recipient Tregs were cultured with IL-2 and irradiated activated donor B cells, with a restimulation on day 11. Activated donor B cells were produced by an approximately 10-day culture on irradiated CD40L-expressing 3T3 cells in the presence of cyclosporin A and IL-4. Additional Treg samples were obtained from a 3-day mixed lymphocyte reaction with belatacept, in some cases followed by a roughly 5-day donor restimulation, before recipient CD4+CD25+CD127- cells were sorted.

Study-wide conclusions, independent of this receptor: Biological reproducibility was not directly addressed, though technical replication error appeared minimal. PCR primers changed over time for some patients, so nucleotide-level comparison across those patients' samples was not possible. In tolerant patients, the expansion of donor-specific Tregs was greater than global Treg expansion, suggesting that the expansion was antigen-driven rather than nonspecific. Expanding Tregs with activated donor B cells appeared to identify the most biologically relevant and donor-specific TCRbeta repertoire. The study was limited by small patient numbers, and the findings need validation in larger populations and under other immunosuppression protocols.

Genomic DNA was extracted from sorted cells with the QIAGEN DNeasy Blood and Tissue Kit for TCRbeta CDR3 sequencing. High-throughput TCRbeta CDR3 sequencing was carried out commercially through immunoSEQ, with PCR amplification with bias correction and internal controls included. The study's own analysis went as follows. Unique productive TCRbeta sequences were defined by CDR3 nucleotide sequence where primers matched, otherwise by CDR3 amino acid sequence with Vbeta and Jbeta genes. Donor-reactive sequences were defined as at least 5-fold expanded in CFSE-low cells versus unstimulated cells, with frequency of at least 0.01% in CFSE-low cells. Repertoire divergence was quantified by Jensen-Shannon divergence using the top 100 TCRbeta sequences ranked by frequency. For samples with multiple sequencing runs, sorting error was corrected in each run separately before the runs were combined. TCRdb limited this immuneACCESS table to in-frame rearrangements with V and J called. A share of clones is missing; checked studies link under half to unresolved V genes, and the rest is unexplained. V, J and clone size reflect that table, while D and trimming were determined from the DNA. For this sample there are about 500 clones; 35% to 45% appear just once. The ten largest clones capture approximately 64% of the sample.

From a lookup of the germline V gene, CDR1 and CDR2 are SNHLY and FYNNEI. Including the terminal cysteine and phenylalanine, the CDR3 comprises 16 residues. Left in the record is the CDR3 DNA by itself, 48 bases read in frame from the first base. V and J are truncated by 7 bases and 8 bases respectively, leaving an intervening sequence of 23 bases. The time point tag for this specimen amounts to: blood sample drawn before combined kidney and bone marrow transplant. Patients were 4 combined kidney and bone marrow transplant recipients from the ITN036ST trial, and only these trial subjects had samples available. Healthy control blood was processed by Ficoll density gradient to PBMCs and cryopreserved; patient PBMCs were collected before and after transplant. Within its sample, this clone is large (0.1 to 1%). Its binding antigen is unknown. Base quality data are lacking; no much larger clone is found one base away.

Specimen: Tregs from blood cultured with allogeneic cells, collected before the transplant. The receptor was isolated from a human patient who received a combined kidney and bone marrow transplant. The chain is assembled from TRBV2 and TRBJ1-4; TRBD1 is a weak D gene call, 6 bases matching. For the CDR3, the sequence is CASTPGGAGLGEKLFF. The DNA sequence reads TGTGCCAGCACCCCCGGGGGGGCTGGCCTCGGAGAAAAACTGTTTTTT.